This T cell receptor (beta chain) was sequenced in a study of human T cells and chemical hapten exposure. TCRdb called the RACE reads again in MiXCR, with one record for every CDR3 protein. The sample includes 90,000 to 110,000 distinct CDR3 sequences, 9.2% of them seen just once. This sample's time point: patch test 2, 6 weeks after DPC sensitization. Treatment here: therapeutic diphenylcyclopropenone sensitization with weekly scalp DPC. Prior to each patch test being applied, blood was drawn. The total RNA was obtained from whole blood that was not fractionated. This CDR3 has 17 amino acids. The germline V gene has CDR1 SGHNT and CDR2 YYREEE (reference sequence). V shed 2 bases, J shed 5 bases, and the junction held 11 bases outside the gene matches.

The sequence was collected from a woman aged 40 to 55 with alopecia areata. Some clones in this sample may be carry-over from other donors' samples. The sequencing here drew on whole blood, taken in connection with sensitization to the hapten diphenylcyclopropenone (DPC). This sequence joins TRBV5-4 and TRBJ2-2, with 8 nucleotides matching TRBD2. The CDR3 loop reads CASSFLAGGFQTGELFF. DNA for the CDR3: TGTGCCAGCAGCTTCTTGGCGGGGGGATTTCAAACCGGGGAGCTGTTTTTT.